The 15 T cell receptor beta chains listed next were all sequenced from one sample in a study of blood T cell repertoires in COVID-19. TCRdb's table, derived via immunoSEQ multiplex PCR, lists solely in-frame clones and lacks some. Found here are about 370,000 clones, over 75% of them singletons; the top ten hold 0.9% to 1.1%. Sequences were obtained from PBMCs or T cells enriched from blood (not recorded which). Source of these receptors: a man younger than 35 who had recovered from COVID-19.

The chain combines TRBV2 with TRBJ1-2; D unresolved. Germline CDR1 reads SNHLY; CDR2 reads FYNNEI. V lost 7 bases and J 5 bases, leaving 11 bases between the germline ends. The CDR3 loop spans 12 amino acids. This CDR3 is CASTRQRYGYTF. The DNA for the CDR3 is TGTGCCAGCACCCGCCAGAGGTATGGCTACACCTTC.

The rearrangement uses TRBV28 and TRBJ2-7, with TRBD1 as a possible D gene (5 bases). The germline CDR1 and CDR2 sequences are MDHEN and SYDVKM. The CDR3 is 17 residues long. Trimming took 2 bases from V and 1 from J, leaving 18 bases between them. This chain's CDR3 is CASSLSFLQGTSYEQYF. The CDR3 coding sequence is TGTGCCAGCAGTTTAAGTTTTTTGCAGGGCACTTCCTACGAGCAGTACTTC.

This clone was seen once. The chain has TRBV28 and TRBJ2-7, with a weak D call TRBD1 (5 bases). Germline CDR1 reads MDHEN; CDR2 reads SYDVKM. V shed 1 base and J shed 3 bases, with 10 bases lying between them. The CDR3 length is 14 residues. In nucleotides, the CDR3 is TGTGCCAGCAGTTTATCAGGGAACGGCTACGAGCAGTACTTC. Translated: CASSLSGNGYEQYF.

The chain has TRBV3-1 (or the pseudogene TRBV3-2) and TRBJ1-2; tentatively, D is TRBD1 (6 bases). Germline V gene sequence: CDR1 LGHDT, CDR2 YNNKEL (reference sequence). CDR3 length equals 12 residues. Trimming cost V 3 bases and J 7 bases, with 9 bases left between them. Here the CDR3 reads CASSQGAVGYTF. The DNA for the CDR3 is TGTGCCAGCAGCCAGGGGGCAGTTGGCTACACCTTC.

The chain recombines TRBV5-1 with TRBJ2-5; D is uncertain. Germline V CDR1 and CDR2: SGHRS, YFSETQ. V lost 6 bases to trimming and J lost 1 base, with 7 bases between them. CDR3 length equals 12 residues. For the CDR3, the DNA is TGCGCCAGCACCTCGAGCCAAGAGACCCAGTACTTC. Encoded protein: CASTSSQETQYF.

This clone has just a few counts. The chain joins TRBV27 to TRBJ2-5; the D gene is possibly TRBD1 (5 bases). V was shortened by 2 bases and J by 3 bases, with 10 bases between the two germline ends. This CDR3 is built from 14 residues. Germline CDR1 and CDR2: MNHEY and SMNVEV (reference sequence). CDR3 sequence (DNA): TGTGCCAGCAGTTTAGGACACACCAAAGAGACCCAGTACTTC. This encodes CASSLGHTKETQYF.

The chain couples TRBV6-1 to TRBJ2-1; the match to TRBD2 covers 11 bases. CDR3 length: 16 amino acids. V dropped 4 bases and J dropped 6; count of bases not matched to a gene: 8. Looked up from germline, CDR1 is MNHNS and CDR2 is SASEGT. CDR3 loop: CASSGVAGGPPNEQFF. The CDR3 region has the DNA TGTGCCAGCAGTGGAGTAGCGGGAGGGCCCCCCAATGAGCAGTTCTTC.

This chain joins TRBV27 and TRBJ2-1; TRBD1 matches 10 bases. After removal of 7 bases from V and 7 bases from J, the junction contained 13 bases not matched to a gene. The CDR3 sequence is 16 residues long. Per germline, CDR1 MNHEY and CDR2 SMNVEV (reference sequence). CDR3 bases: TGTGCCAGCACCCAACCCCCGGGGACAGGGGTAAATGAGCAGTTCTTC. It is translated as CASTQPPGTGVNEQFF.

The V call is TRBV6-5, the J call TRBJ2-5, with TRBD1 matching 8 bases. J gave up 9 bases and V 5 bases, and 8 bases lay outside the gene matches. From germline, CDR1 is MNHEY and CDR2 SVGAGI. This CDR3 has 13 residues. The CDR3 protein is CASSRQGTGAQYF. As DNA, the CDR3 is TGTGCCAGCAGTCGACAGGGGACCGGGGCCCAGTACTTC.

V and J are TRBV3-1 (or the pseudogene TRBV3-2) and TRBJ1-2; 10 nucleotides match TRBD1. The trim removed 1 base at V and 4 bases at J, leaving 0 bases unmatched. Germline CDR1 and CDR2: LGHDT and YNNKEL (reference sequence). The CDR3 has 14 residues. The CDR3 coding sequence is TGTGCCAGCAGCCAAGGGACAGGGGGCTATGGCTACACCTTC. Amino acid sequence: CASSQGTGGYGYTF.

The sample holds a few counts of this clone. The chain recombines TRBV5-5 with TRBJ2-3; TRBD1 agrees at 7 bases. Unmatched junction bases numbered 12, after V lost 6 bases and J lost 5 bases. Germline V gives CDR1 SGHKS, CDR2 YYEKEE (reference sequence). The CDR3 contains 15 residues. The CDR3 sequence: CASITFPGTVDTQYF. The CDR3 bases are TGTGCCAGCATTACCTTTCCAGGGACAGTAGATACGCAGTATTTT.

The chain has TRBV7-8 and TRBJ2-6; D is possibly TRBD2 (6 bases). V shed 1 base and J shed 0 bases, with 16 bases lying between them. This CDR3 region has 19 residues. Germline V gene sequence: CDR1 SGHVS, CDR2 FQNEAQ. The CDR3 DNA is TGTGCCAGCAGCTTAGTACGGGGGTTTGGCTCCTCTGGGGCCAACGTCCTGACTTTC. It yields the protein CASSLVRGFGSSGANVLTF.

This chain links TRBV27 with TRBJ2-7, with D possibly matching TRBD2 (6 bases). Trimming stripped 2 bases from V and 2 bases from J, with 10 bases between. This CDR3 spans 14 amino acids. CDR1 and CDR2 (germline): MNHEY, SMNVEV (reference sequence). DNA for the CDR3: TGTGCCAGCAGTTTACGTCTAGCGACCTACGAGCAGTACTTC. Translating gives CASSLRLATYEQYF.

The chain has TRBV18 and TRBJ1-1, with TRBD1 identical over 12 bases. Looked up from germline, CDR1 is KGHSH and CDR2 is LQKENI. V shed 0 bases and J 3 bases; nucleotides not matched to a gene: 5. The CDR3 is made up of 17 amino acids. The DNA for the CDR3 is TGTGCCAGCTCACCACCCGGGACAGGGGGCGCATACACTGAAGCTTTCTTT. Encoded protein: CASSPPGTGGAYTEAFF.

V is TRBV24-1 and J is TRBJ1-5, with 9 nucleotides matching TRBD1. This CDR3 contains 16 residues. J gave up 6 bases and V 4 bases, and 9 bases lay outside the gene matches. Germline CDR1 is KGHDR and CDR2 is SFDVKD. CDR3 DNA: TGTGCCACCAGTGACTCTACAGGGGGCGCGGGTCAGCCCCAGCATTTT. It translates to CATSDSTGGAGQPQHF.